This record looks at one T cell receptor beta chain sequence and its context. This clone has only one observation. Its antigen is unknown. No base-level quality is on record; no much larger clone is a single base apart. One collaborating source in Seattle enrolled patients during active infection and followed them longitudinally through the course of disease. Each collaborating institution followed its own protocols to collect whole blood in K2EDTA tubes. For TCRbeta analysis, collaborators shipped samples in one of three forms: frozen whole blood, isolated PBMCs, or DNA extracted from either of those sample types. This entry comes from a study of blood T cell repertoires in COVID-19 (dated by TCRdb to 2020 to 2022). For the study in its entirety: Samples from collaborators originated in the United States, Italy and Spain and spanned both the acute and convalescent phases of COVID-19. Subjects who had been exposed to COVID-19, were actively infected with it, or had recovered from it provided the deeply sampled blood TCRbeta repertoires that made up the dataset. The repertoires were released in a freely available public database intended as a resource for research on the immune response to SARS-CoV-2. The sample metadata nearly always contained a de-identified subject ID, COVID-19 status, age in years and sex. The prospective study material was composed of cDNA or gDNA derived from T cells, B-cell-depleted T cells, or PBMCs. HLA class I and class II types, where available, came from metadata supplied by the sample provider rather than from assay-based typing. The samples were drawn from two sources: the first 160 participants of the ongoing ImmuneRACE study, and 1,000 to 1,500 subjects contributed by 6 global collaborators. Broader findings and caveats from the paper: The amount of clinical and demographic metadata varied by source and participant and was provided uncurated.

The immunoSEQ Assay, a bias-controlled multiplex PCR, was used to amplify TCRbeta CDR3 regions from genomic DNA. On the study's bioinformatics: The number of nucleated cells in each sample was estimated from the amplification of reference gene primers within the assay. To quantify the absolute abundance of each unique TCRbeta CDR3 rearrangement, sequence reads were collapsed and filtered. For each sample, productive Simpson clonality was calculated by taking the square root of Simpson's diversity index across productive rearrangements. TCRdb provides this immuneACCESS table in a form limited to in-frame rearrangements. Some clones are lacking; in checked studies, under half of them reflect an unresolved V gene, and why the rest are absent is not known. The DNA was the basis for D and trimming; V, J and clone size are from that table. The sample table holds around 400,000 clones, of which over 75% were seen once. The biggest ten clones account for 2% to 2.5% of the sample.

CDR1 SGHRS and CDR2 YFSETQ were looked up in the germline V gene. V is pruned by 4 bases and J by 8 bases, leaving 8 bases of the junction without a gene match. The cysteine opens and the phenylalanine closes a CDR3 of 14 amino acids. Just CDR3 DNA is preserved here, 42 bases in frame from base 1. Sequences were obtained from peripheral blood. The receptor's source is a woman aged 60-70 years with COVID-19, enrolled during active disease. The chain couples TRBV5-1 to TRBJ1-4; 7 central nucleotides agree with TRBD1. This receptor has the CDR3 CASSLTGLGEKLFF. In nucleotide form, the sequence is TGCGCCAGCAGCCTGACAGGGTTGGGGGAAAAACTGTTTTTT. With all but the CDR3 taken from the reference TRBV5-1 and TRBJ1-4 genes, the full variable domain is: KAGVTQTPRYLIKTRGQQVTLSCSPISGHRSVSWYQQTPGQGLQFLFEYFSETQRNKGNFPGRFSGRQFSNSRSEMNVSTLELGDSALYLCASSLTGLGEKLFFGSGTQLSVL.